This passage covers 13 T cell receptor beta chains from one sample sequenced in a study of blood T cell repertoires in COVID-19 (dated by TCRdb to about 2020). The library was produced with the immunoSEQ multiplex PCR assay. Held by TCRdb, this immuneACCESS table contains in-frame sequences only and omits some clones. Under half of the omission traces to an unresolved V gene where checked; the cause of the rest is unknown. Recorded for this sample are tens of thousands of clones; 85% to 90% of them occurred a single time. Approximately 5% of the sample is taken by the ten largest. Sequenced input: peripheral blood. All receptors come from a woman between 50 and 59 years old with active COVID-19.

The chain is built from TRBV6-5 and TRBJ1-2; D not certain. With 6 bases removed from V and 8 bases from J, the gap between germline ends came to 10 bases. Germline CDR1 and CDR2: MNHEY and SVGAGI. CDR3 length: 11 residues. The CDR3 spells CASRTSGGYTF. The DNA of the CDR3 is TGTGCCAGCAGGACAAGCGGGGGCTACACCTTC.

The CDR3 loop reads CASSPTPLRNTEAFF. CDR3 DNA: TGTGCCAGTAGCCCTACACCACTAAGGAACACTGAAGCTTTCTTT. The rearrangement joins TRBV19 to TRBJ1-1; D is undetermined. V was pared by 6 bases and J by 1 base, with 15 bases between. Germline V gene lookup returns CDR1 LNHDA and CDR2 SQIVND (reference sequence). The CDR3 extends over 15 amino acids.

This rearrangement joins TRBV28 to TRBJ1-2, with 7 positions matching TRBD1. Trimming removed 6 bases from V and 4 bases from J; junction bases left unmatched: 5. Looked up from germline, CDR1 is MDHEN and CDR2 is SYDVKM. This CDR3 region has 13 residues. CDR3 DNA: TGTGCCAGCAGCCCTGGGACAGTCTATGGCTACACCTTC. It encodes CASSPGTVYGYTF.

The chain has TRBV7-7 and TRBJ2-7, with D possibly matching TRBD1 (6 bases). The CDR3 contains 12 residues. The V gene lost 5 bases and the J gene lost 6 bases, with 11 bases spanning the gap. Germline CDR1 SSHAT, CDR2 FNYEAQ (reference sequence). The CDR3 here is CASSTETGEQYF. CDR3 coding DNA: TGTGCCAGCAGCACCGAGACAGGCGAGCAGTACTTC.

J is TRBJ2-5 and V is TRBV14; no definite D call. The germline V and J ends were trimmed by 4 bases and 2 bases, with 8 bases remaining between them. CDR1 and CDR2 from the germline V gene are SGHDN and FVKESK. The CDR3 totals 13 residues. The CDR3 DNA reads TGTGCCAGCAGCCTCGGGTTTCAAGAGACCCAGTACTTC. Amino acid sequence: CASSLGFQETQYF.

The V gene is TRBV18, the J gene TRBJ2-1; 11 bases are shared with TRBD2. After removal of 2 bases from V and 6 bases from J, the junction contained 6 bases not matched to a gene. CDR3 length equals 16 residues. The V gene's germline CDR1 is KGHSH and CDR2 LQKENI. The CDR3 sequence: CASSPSGTSGINEQFF. For the CDR3, the DNA is TGTGCCAGCTCACCATCCGGGACTAGCGGAATCAATGAGCAGTTCTTC. Full variable domain (rest looked up from reference TRBV18 and TRBJ2-1): NAGVMQNPRHLVRRRGQEARLRCSPMKGHSHVYWYRQLPEEGLKFMVYLQKENIIDESGMPKERFSAEFPKEGPSILRIQQVVRGDSAAYFCASSPSGTSGINEQFFGPGTRLTVL.

This chain joins TRBV5-6 and TRBJ2-7; TRBD2 is a possible D gene (5 bases). Germline V gene sequence: CDR1 SGHDT, CDR2 YYEEEE. This CDR3 is built from 14 residues. With 2 bases removed from V and 5 bases from J, the gap between germline ends came to 14 bases. CDR3 in amino acids: CASSLLSGGDEQYF. Here the CDR3 DNA reads TGTGCCAGCAGCTTACTCAGCGGTGGGGACGAGCAGTACTTC. The variable domain in full, with the rest retrieved from reference TRBV5-6 and TRBJ2-7, is DAGVTQSPTHLIKTRGQQVTLRCSPKSGHDTVSWYQQALGQGPQFIFQYYEEEERQRGNFPDRFSGHQFPNYSSELNVNALLLGDSALYLCASSLLSGGDEQYFGPGTRLTVT.

This clone was recorded only once. The chain has TRBV7-8 and TRBJ2-3, with 9 bases matching TRBD2. Germline V lookup: CDR1 SGHVS, CDR2 FQNEAQ. The CDR3 has 15 amino acids. The J segment lost 2 bases and the V segment lost 10 bases, leaving 10 bases of the junction unmatched. The CDR3 coding sequence is TGTGCCACCGAGTACCCTAGCGGGATCACAGATACGCAGTATTTT. It is translated as CATEYPSGITDTQYF.

The DNA of the CDR3 is TGCGCCAGCAGCGCCAGACAGGGGACGACACCCCTCCACTTT. It encodes CASSARQGTTPLHF. The rearrangement links TRBV5-1 to TRBJ1-6, with 8 nucleotides matching TRBD1. Germline values: CDR1 SGHRS, CDR2 YFSETQ. The CDR3 has 14 amino acids. V gave up 4 bases and J gave up 11 bases; unmatched junction bases: 8.

The CDR3 region has the DNA TGTGCCACCAGTGATTATCTAGCGGGCCAGTTCTTC. This encodes CATSDYLAGQFF. This chain joins TRBV24-1 and TRBJ2-1; 8 bases are shared with TRBD2. CDR3 size: 12 residues. Per germline, CDR1 KGHDR and CDR2 SFDVKD. The junction had 3 bases not matched to a gene; V was cut back by 2 bases and J by 13 bases.

The rearrangement joins TRBV7-9 to TRBJ1-1, with D tentatively TRBD1 (5 bases). V was cut by 11 bases and J by 1 base, with 20 bases left in between. Germline V gene lookup returns CDR1 SEHNR and CDR2 FQNEAQ (reference sequence). The CDR3 is made up of 15 amino acids. The DNA for the CDR3 is TGTGCCTCCAAGCCTAGCGGGGGAGCGAACACTGAAGCTTTCTTT. Its translation is CASKPSGGANTEAFF. Using reference TRBV7-9 and TRBJ1-1 for the parts outside the CDR3, the full variable domain is DTGVSQNPRHKITKRGQNVTFRCDPISEHNRLYWYRQTLGQGPEFLTYFQNEAQLEKSRLLSDRFSAERPKGSFSTLEIQRTEQGDSAMYLCASKPSGGANTEAFFGQGTRLTVV.

This sequence joins TRBV30 and TRBJ1-3; 7 bases line up with TRBD1. V was clipped by 5 bases and J by 0 bases; unmatched bases: 1. Germline CDR1 GTSNPN, CDR2 SVGIG (reference sequence). This CDR3 is built from 13 residues. CDR3: CAWGTVSGNTIYF. CDR3 sequence (DNA): TGTGCCTGGGGGACAGTCTCTGGAAACACCATATATTTT.

The CDR3 region is CASRLSNTEAFF. In DNA, the CDR3 is TGTGCAAGTCGCTTATCAAACACTGAAGCTTTCTTT. The V gene is TRBV12-2, the J gene TRBJ1-1; TRBD1, the D gene given by the table, was not confirmed from the DNA. TRBV12-2 is described as a pseudogene. There are 12 residues in the CDR3.